This entry features one T cell receptor (beta chain) sequence. This specimen comes from a study of shared clonotypes between healthy human individuals. Study context: Used for every donor were three CD4 naive, three CD4 memory, two CD8 naive and one CD8 memory plate.

Only in-frame clones appear in the TCRdb table, and some are missing; sequencing was by immunoSEQ multiplex PCR. The top ten hold 0.11% of the sample, which has hundreds of thousands of clones, approximately 96% seen once. This CDR3 region has 13 residues. Germline V gene sequence: CDR1 LNHDA, CDR2 SQIVND (reference sequence). Trimming took 4 bases from V and 3 from J, leaving 10 bases between them. CD45RO negativity and positive selection for CCR7 defined naive CD8 cells, a population that excluded terminally differentiated effector memory CD45RA+ cells. The clonotype originates from a woman aged 30 to 39 in good health. J is TRBJ2-7 and V is TRBV19; either TRBD1 or TRBD2 may supply D (6 bases each). The sequenced sample was naive CD8+ T cells sorted from blood. The CDR3 protein is CASSTAGHYEQYF. The CDR3 DNA is TGTGCCAGTAGTACCGCGGGACACTACGAGCAGTACTTC. Based on the CDR3 plus reference TRBV19 and TRBJ2-7, the full variable domain is DGGITQSPKYLFRKEGQNVTLSCEQNLNHDAMYWYRQDPGQGLRLIYYSQIVNDFQKGDIAEGYSVSREKKESFPLTVTSAQKNPTAFYLCASSTAGHYEQYFGPGTRLTVT.